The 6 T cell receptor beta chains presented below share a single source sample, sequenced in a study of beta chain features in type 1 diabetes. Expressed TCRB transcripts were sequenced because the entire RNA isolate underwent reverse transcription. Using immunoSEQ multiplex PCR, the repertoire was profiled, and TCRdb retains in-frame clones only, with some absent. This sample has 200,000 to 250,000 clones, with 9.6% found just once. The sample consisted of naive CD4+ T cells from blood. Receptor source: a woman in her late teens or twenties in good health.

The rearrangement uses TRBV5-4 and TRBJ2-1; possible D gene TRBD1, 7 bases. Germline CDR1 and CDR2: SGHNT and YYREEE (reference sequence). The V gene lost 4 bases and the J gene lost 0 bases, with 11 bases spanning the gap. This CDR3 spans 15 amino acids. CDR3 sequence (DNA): TGTGCCAGCAGCGCGGGACAGAGCTCCTACAATGAGCAGTTCTTC. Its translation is CASSAGQSSYNEQFF.

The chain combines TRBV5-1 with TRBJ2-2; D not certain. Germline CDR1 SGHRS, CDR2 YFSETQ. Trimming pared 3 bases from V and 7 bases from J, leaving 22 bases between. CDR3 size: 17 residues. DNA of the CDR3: TGCGCCAGCAGCTCCCGTGTGCTGAGCTCTTCGGGCGGGGAGCTGTTTTTT. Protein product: CASSSRVLSSSGGELFF.

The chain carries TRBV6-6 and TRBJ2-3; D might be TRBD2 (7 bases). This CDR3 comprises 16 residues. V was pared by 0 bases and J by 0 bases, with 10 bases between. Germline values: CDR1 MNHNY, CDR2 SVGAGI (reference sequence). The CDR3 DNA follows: TGTGCCAGCAGTTACTCGGGGGGGGCAAGCACAGATACGCAGTATTTT. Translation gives CASSYSGGASTDTQYF.

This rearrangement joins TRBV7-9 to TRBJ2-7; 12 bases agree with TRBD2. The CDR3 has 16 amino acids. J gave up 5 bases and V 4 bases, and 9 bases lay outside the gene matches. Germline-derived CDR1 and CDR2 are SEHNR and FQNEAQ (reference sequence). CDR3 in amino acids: CASSSPGLAGLNEQYF. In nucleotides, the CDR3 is TGTGCCAGCAGCTCCCCCGGACTAGCGGGATTAAACGAGCAGTACTTC.

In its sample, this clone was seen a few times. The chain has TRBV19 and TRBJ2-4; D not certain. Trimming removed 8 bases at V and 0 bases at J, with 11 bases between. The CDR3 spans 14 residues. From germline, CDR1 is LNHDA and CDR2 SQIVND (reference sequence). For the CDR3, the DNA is TGTGCCAGTGGTAAGGAGATAGCCAAAAACATTCAGTACTTC. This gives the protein CASGKEIAKNIQYF.

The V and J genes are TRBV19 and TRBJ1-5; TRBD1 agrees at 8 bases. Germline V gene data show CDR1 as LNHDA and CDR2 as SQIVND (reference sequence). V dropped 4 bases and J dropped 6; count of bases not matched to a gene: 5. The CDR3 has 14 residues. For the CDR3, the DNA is TGTGCCAGTAGTACCCGGACAGGGTTTCAGCCCCAGCATTTT. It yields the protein CASSTRTGFQPQHF.